Shown below are 25 T cell receptor beta chains from a single sample sequenced in a study of CD4 T cells in relation to SARS-CoV-2 and coronaviruses (dated by TCRdb to about 2021). Library generation was performed with the immunoSEQ multiplex PCR assay. The clones in this table, taken by TCRdb from immuneACCESS, are in-frame only. Not every clone is retained; where verified, under half of the shortfall comes from an unresolved V gene, and the cause of the rest is unknown. The sample contains around 28,000 clones, around 76% of them found a single time. The ten top clones hold around 3.3% of the sample. No antigen has been identified for these receptors. Material for sequencing was memory CD4+ T cells from PBMCs, cultured in vitro. Explained via the paper, the cell subset or site label denotes: memory (non-naive) CD4+ T cells. All receptors derive from an adult with COVID-19.

The chain links TRBV28 to TRBJ2-3; perhaps TRBD2 as D (6 bases). CDR3 length: 15 residues. The ends were cut back, 3 bases at V and 0 bases at J, with 10 bases in the middle. Germline CDR1 MDHEN, CDR2 SYDVKM. Here the CDR3 reads CASSFLASSTDTQYF. CDR3 DNA sequence: TGTGCCAGCAGTTTCCTAGCGTCTAGCACAGATACGCAGTATTTT.

This chain connects TRBV7-9 to TRBJ1-2; 8 nucleotides agree with TRBD1. This CDR3 comprises 17 residues. V dropped 5 bases and J dropped 5; count of bases not matched to a gene: 16. Germline V gene lookup returns CDR1 SEHNR and CDR2 FQNEAQ (reference sequence). CDR3 sequence (DNA): TGTGCCAGCAGCCTTGGGACAGGCCCGTCGGGGGGTTATGGCTACACCTTC. Protein product: CASSLGTGPSGGYGYTF.

The V call is TRBV11-2, the J call TRBJ2-7; D unclear. The ends were cut back, 4 bases at V and 2 bases at J, with 12 bases in the middle. CDR3 size: 14 residues. Per the germline V gene, CDR1 is SGHAT and CDR2 is FQNNGV. The CDR3 sequence: CASSWAGDPYEQYF. CDR3 coding DNA: TGTGCCAGCAGCTGGGCAGGTGACCCCTACGAGCAGTACTTC.

This clone came up a few times. The chain has TRBV2 and TRBJ2-2, with 7 bases matching TRBD1. The CDR3 contains 17 residues. The V segment lost 8 bases and the J segment 5 bases; nucleotides outside the gene matches: 17. Germline assignment: CDR1 SNHLY and CDR2 FYNNEI. This CDR3 reads CASSGTVDKRSTGELFF. DNA for the CDR3: TGTGCCAGCTCGGGGACAGTGGATAAACGCTCAACCGGGGAGCTGTTTTTT.

V is TRBV19 and J is TRBJ2-1; D is perhaps TRBD1 (6 bases). This CDR3 contains 16 residues. The germline CDR1 and CDR2 sequences are LNHDA and SQIVND (reference sequence). V lost 4 bases and J 5 bases, leaving 18 bases between the germline ends. The CDR3: CASSKGQLGANNEQFF. The CDR3 region has the DNA TGTGCCAGTAGTAAAGGACAGTTGGGGGCCAACAATGAGCAGTTCTTC.

This clone was seen only once. The V gene is TRBV18, the J gene TRBJ2-1; D is unresolved. This CDR3 is 17 amino acids long. Germline values: CDR1 KGHSH, CDR2 LQKENI. Trimming removed 0 bases from V and 5 bases from J, with 17 bases in between. CDR3 bases: TGTGCCAGCTCACCACCGTCCCTGCCAAAGAGTCACAATGAGCAGTTCTTC. This translates into CASSPPSLPKSHNEQFF.

The genes are TRBV12-3 or TRBV12-4 and TRBJ2-3, with no clear D. The V end lost 1 base, the J end lost 5 bases, and 7 bases lay between the germline ends. This CDR3 contains 13 residues. CDR3 nucleotide sequence: TGTGCCAGCAGTTTAGTCCAGGTAGATACGCAGTATTTT. Amino acids: CASSLVQVDTQYF.

The rearrangement joins TRBV29-1 to TRBJ1-2; 8 positions agree with TRBD1. Germline V CDR1 and CDR2: SQVTM, ANQGSEA. The CDR3 loop spans 13 amino acids. Trimming at V came to 3 bases and at J to 5 bases, leaving 5 bases not matched to a gene. The CDR3 region is CSVDFTGGYGYTF. The DNA of the CDR3 is TGCAGCGTTGATTTTACAGGGGGTTATGGCTACACCTTC.

This chain joins TRBV25-1 and TRBJ1-4, with D perhaps TRBD1 (5 bases). Between the trimmed V and J ends, which lost 1 base and 7 bases, there was a span of 19 bases. The germline CDR1 and CDR2 sequences are MGHDK and SYGVNS. This CDR3 has 17 residues. DNA of the CDR3: TGTGCCAGCAGTGAATTAAGGAGTTGGGGGGACGCTGAAAAACTGTTTTTT. Translating gives CASSELRSWGDAEKLFF.

The rearrangement links TRBV29-1 to TRBJ2-3; possibly TRBD2 for D (5 bases). The ends were cut back, 5 bases at V and 0 bases at J, with 15 bases in the middle. The CDR3 runs 15 residues. Germline lookup yields CDR1 SQVTM and CDR2 ANQGSEA. The CDR3 coding sequence is TGCAGCGTTAGCGGACGGAGCCCTAGCACAGATACGCAGTATTTT. Residues: CSVSGRSPSTDTQYF.

The rearrangement links TRBV28 to TRBJ2-2; tentative D call: TRBD1 (6 bases). CDR1 is MDHEN, CDR2 SYDVKM, per germline. The ends were cut back, 2 bases at V and 9 bases at J, with 16 bases in the middle. This CDR3 has 15 residues. The CDR3 region is CASSLGGVQGRELFF. For the CDR3, the DNA is TGTGCCAGCAGTTTAGGGGGCGTACAGGGCAGGGAGCTGTTTTTT.

The rearrangement uses TRBV9 and TRBJ2-3, with TRBD2 matching 7 bases. The CDR3 covers 20 residues. Per the germline V gene, CDR1 is SGDLS and CDR2 is YYNGEE. Trimming at V came to 4 bases and at J to 2 bases, leaving 22 bases not matched to a gene. The DNA of the CDR3 is TGTGCCAGCAGCCCGGAGGTGGGACTACGAGGTCGACCGAACACAGATACGCAGTATTTT. It is translated as CASSPEVGLRGRPNTDTQYF.

V usage is TRBV19 and J usage is TRBJ2-1; perhaps D is TRBD1 or TRBD2 (5 bases each). The V gene's germline CDR1 is LNHDA and CDR2 SQIVND (reference sequence). Between the trimmed V and J ends, which lost 4 bases and 4 bases, there was a span of 11 bases. CDR3 length: 14 residues. The CDR3 reads CASSKGRRYNEQFF. The DNA for the CDR3 is TGTGCCAGTAGTAAGGGACGGAGGTACAATGAGCAGTTCTTC.

This clone has only one observation. The gene calls are TRBV2 and TRBJ2-3; tentatively, D is TRBD1 (6 bases). Germline V gene sequence: CDR1 SNHLY, CDR2 FYNNEI. Trimming removed 8 bases from V and 2 bases from J, with 14 bases in between. This CDR3 comprises 14 residues. CDR3 sequence: CASLKDRNTDTQYF. The CDR3 nucleotides are TGTGCCAGCCTAAAGGACAGAAACACAGATACGCAGTATTTT.

The DNA of the CDR3 is TGTGCCAGCAGTAGACAGGGCGTATATGACGAGCAGTACTTC. Translating gives CASSRQGVYDEQYF. The chain combines TRBV2 with TRBJ2-7; 7 bases match TRBD1. Looked up from germline, CDR1 is SNHLY and CDR2 is FYNNEI. V lost 5 bases to trimming and J lost 5 bases; unmatched junction nucleotides: 9. The CDR3 is 14 amino acids.

The chain links TRBV18 to TRBJ1-3; the D is unclear. Trimming removed 4 bases at V and 0 bases at J, with 13 bases between. The CDR3 spans 16 residues. CDR1 is KGHSH, CDR2 LQKENI, per germline. Here the CDR3 reads CASSQPGHSSGNTIYF. Written as DNA, the CDR3 is TGTGCCAGCTCACAACCGGGCCATAGCTCTGGAAACACCATATATTTT. The variable domain in full, completed from reference TRBV18 and TRBJ1-3, reads NAGVMQNPRHLVRRRGQEARLRCSPMKGHSHVYWYRQLPEEGLKFMVYLQKENIIDESGMPKERFSAEFPKEGPSILRIQQVVRGDSAAYFCASSQPGHSSGNTIYFGEGSWLTVV.

This chain uses TRBV2 with TRBJ2-1; D remains unclear. CDR3 size: 13 residues. V shed 6 bases and J shed 7 bases, with 13 bases lying between them. Germline V gene lookup returns CDR1 SNHLY and CDR2 FYNNEI. CDR3 region: CASRFLVQNEQFF. The CDR3 region has the DNA TGTGCCAGCAGATTCTTGGTCCAAAATGAGCAGTTCTTC. Looking up the rest from reference TRBV2 and TRBJ2-1 gives the full variable domain: EPEVTQTPSHQVTQMGQEVILRCVPISNHLYFYWYRQILGQKVEFLVSFYNNEISEKSEIFDDQFSVERPDGSNFTLKIRSTKLEDSAMYFCASRFLVQNEQFFGPGTRLTVL.

The chain is built from TRBV5-6 and TRBJ2-2, with TRBD1 as a possible D gene (5 bases). V dropped 2 bases and J dropped 3 bases, with 8 bases sitting between them. The CDR3 extends over 14 amino acids. The germline CDR1 and CDR2 sequences are SGHDT and YYEEEE. The CDR3 here is CASSFLQDTGELFF. The CDR3 coding sequence is TGTGCCAGCAGCTTCTTACAGGACACCGGGGAGCTGTTTTTT.

This clone showed up just a few times. This sequence joins TRBV7-2 and TRBJ2-5; 7 nucleotides line up with TRBD2. CDR3 size: 14 residues. Per the germline V gene, CDR1 is SGHTA and CDR2 is FQGNSA. The V and J ends lost 4 bases and 5 bases, in that order; junction bases with no gene match: 7. The CDR3 nucleotides read TGTGCCAGCAGCTCTCCGGGACTAACGGAGACCCAGTACTTC. Translated, it gives CASSSPGLTETQYF.

The gene calls are TRBV5-1 and TRBJ2-1; 13 nucleotides line up with TRBD2. The CDR3 loop spans 18 amino acids. V gave up 4 bases and J gave up 2 bases; unmatched junction bases: 9. The germline gives CDR1 SGHRS, CDR2 YFSETQ. As DNA, the CDR3 is TGCGCCAGCAGCCCACTAGCGGGAGGGCCTTCAACCTACAATGAGCAGTTCTTC. Translated, it gives CASSPLAGGPSTYNEQFF. Drawing the rest from reference TRBV5-1 and TRBJ2-1, the complete variable domain is KAGVTQTPRYLIKTRGQQVTLSCSPISGHRSVSWYQQTPGQGLQFLFEYFSETQRNKGNFPGRFSGRQFSNSRSEMNVSTLELGDSALYLCASSPLAGGPSTYNEQFFGPGTRLTVL.

This chain links TRBV5-4 with TRBJ2-1; no clear D. Trimming left V 4 bases short and J 5 bases short, with 16 bases between. The length of the CDR3 is 15 residues. In germline, CDR1 is SGHNT, CDR2 YYREEE (reference sequence). The CDR3 sequence: CASSPILGVDNEQFF. In DNA form, the CDR3 reads TGTGCCAGCAGCCCGATCCTTGGGGTAGACAATGAGCAGTTCTTC.

This clone turned up a few times. The V gene is TRBV21-1, the J gene TRBJ2-1. TRBV21-1 is a pseudogene locus. This CDR3 has 11 residues. The CDR3 region has the DNA TGTGCCATCAGCTCCCACAATGAGCAGTTCTTC. Translating gives CAISSHNEQFF.

J is TRBJ2-3 and V is TRBV2, with D perhaps matching TRBD2 (5 bases). The V gene's germline CDR1 is SNHLY and CDR2 FYNNEI. The CDR3 covers 17 residues. Trimming removed 8 bases at V and 4 bases at J, with 25 bases between. The CDR3 region has the DNA TGTGCCAGCCTTCCACAAGAACCAGGAGGTGGGTCAGATACGCAGTATTTT. It yields the protein CASLPQEPGGGSDTQYF.

The chain employs TRBV28 and TRBJ1-6, with 7 nucleotides matching TRBD1. The germline gives CDR1 MDHEN, CDR2 SYDVKM. The CDR3 loop spans 15 amino acids. The V and J ends lost 3 bases and 7 bases, in that order; junction bases with no gene match: 6. The CDR3 nucleotides are TGTGCCAGCAGTTTCAGAGGGGGCTTGAATTCACCCCTCCACTTT. Its protein is CASSFRGGLNSPLHF.

The chain is built from TRBV19 and TRBJ2-6; D not resolved. The V end was cut by 3 bases, the J end by 0 bases, with 12 bases between. Germline V gene sequence: CDR1 LNHDA, CDR2 SQIVND (reference sequence). This CDR3 comprises 17 residues. CDR3 nucleotides: TGTGCCAGTAGTATGGTAGGCGGAAGCTCTGGGGCCAACGTCCTGACTTTC. It is translated as CASSMVGGSSGANVLTF.